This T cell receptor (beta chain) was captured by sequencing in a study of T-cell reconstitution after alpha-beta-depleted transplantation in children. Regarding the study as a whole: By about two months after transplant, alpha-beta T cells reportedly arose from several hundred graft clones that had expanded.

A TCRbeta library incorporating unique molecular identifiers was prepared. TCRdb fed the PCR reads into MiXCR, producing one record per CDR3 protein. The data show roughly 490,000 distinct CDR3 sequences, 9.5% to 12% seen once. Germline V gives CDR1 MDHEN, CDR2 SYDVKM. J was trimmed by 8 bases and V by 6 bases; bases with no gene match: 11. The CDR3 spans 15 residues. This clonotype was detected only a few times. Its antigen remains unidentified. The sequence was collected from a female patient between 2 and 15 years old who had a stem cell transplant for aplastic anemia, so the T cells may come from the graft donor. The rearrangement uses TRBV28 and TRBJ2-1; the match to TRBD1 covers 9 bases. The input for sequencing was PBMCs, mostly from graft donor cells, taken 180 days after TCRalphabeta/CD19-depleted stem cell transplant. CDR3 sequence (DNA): TGTGCCAGCAGCCGACGCCGGGACAGGGTCTATGAGCAGTTCTTC. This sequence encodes CASSRRRDRVYEQFF.